Below are 11 T cell receptor beta chains sequenced from a single sample in a study of vaccination effects on CD4 cells after COVID-19. With the ViraFEST assay, the study expanded antigen-specific CD4+ T cells using viral peptide pools, then sequenced them. Following 10 days of culture, CD4+ T cells were isolated. By PCR, the person was confirmed to have had SARS-CoV-2 infection between March and December 2020. TCRdb keeps only in-frame clones here, not all; method: immunoSEQ multiplex PCR. The sample lists 55,000 to 90,000 clones; around 70% were seen once. These TCRs are of unknown antigen specificity. The specimen comprised CD4+ T cells from PBMCs cultured with HIV peptides, sampled before COVID-19 vaccination. Indicated subset: HIV-1 Nef peptide pool negative control/reference culture. These TCRs come from a human donor who had a prior SARS-CoV-2 infection.

This chain links TRBV7-9 with TRBJ2-7; D unclear. This CDR3 is built from 13 residues. The V and J ends lost 0 bases and 6 bases respectively, with 9 bases between them. From germline, CDR1 is SEHNR and CDR2 FQNEAQ (reference sequence). CDR3 DNA sequence: TGTGCCAGCAGCTTAGCTGGGTGGGGCGAGCAGTACTTC. Its protein product is CASSLAGWGEQYF.

This clone turned up a few times. The J gene is TRBJ1-1, the V gene TRBV19, with 10 bases fitting TRBD1. CDR1 is LNHDA, CDR2 SQIVND, per germline (reference sequence). Trimming took 2 bases from V and 1 from J; bases not matched to a gene: 16. This CDR3 is 20 amino acids long. The CDR3 sequence: CASSISSLWDRGIPNTEAFF. The CDR3 bases are TGTGCCAGTAGTATAAGTAGTCTTTGGGACAGGGGAATCCCGAACACTGAAGCTTTCTTT.

This chain uses TRBV20-1 with TRBJ2-3; tentatively, D is TRBD2 (5 bases). Deletions cut 6 bases from V and 6 bases from J, with 10 bases between. Germline assignment: CDR1 DFQATT and CDR2 SNEGSKA (reference sequence). This CDR3 comprises 11 residues. The CDR3, as DNA: TGCAGTGCGGAGGATGTTGATACGCAGTATTTT. Its translation: CSAEDVDTQYF.

This sequence joins TRBV9 and TRBJ2-3; TRBD2 agrees at 10 bases. Per the germline V gene, CDR1 is SGDLS and CDR2 is YYNGEE. This CDR3 spans 15 amino acids. V trimming: 2 bases; J trimming: 4 bases; junction bases outside the gene matches: 4. In nucleotides, the CDR3 is TGTGCCAGCAGCGTGAGCGGGGGGGACGCAGATACGCAGTATTTT. Its protein product is CASSVSGGDADTQYF.

J is TRBJ1-5 and V is TRBV4-3; D is uncertain. Trimming cost V 2 bases and J 6 bases, with 8 bases left between them. Germline values: CDR1 LGHNA, CDR2 YSLEER. This CDR3 has 13 residues. CDR3 DNA sequence: TGCGCCAGCAGCCAATCGCGGTTTCAGCCCCAGCATTTT. It specifies CASSQSRFQPQHF.

The rearrangement joins TRBV9 to TRBJ2-1; a weak D match, TRBD2 (6 bases). Trimming removed 3 bases at V and 7 bases at J, with 20 bases between. Germline loops: CDR1 SGDLS, CDR2 YYNGEE. The CDR3 is 16 amino acids. In nucleotides, the CDR3 is TGTGCCAGCAGCGCCCCGGGGCTAGCGATCAATAATGAGCAGTTCTTC. As protein: CASSAPGLAINNEQFF.

The V and J genes are TRBV27 and TRBJ1-1; D remains unclear. Per the germline V gene, CDR1 is MNHEY and CDR2 is SMNVEV (reference sequence). CDR3 length: 16 amino acids. V lost 4 bases, J lost 0 bases, and 15 bases lay in between. This chain's CDR3 is CASSSLAGELNTEAFF. Written as DNA, the CDR3 is TGTGCCAGCAGTTCACTTGCAGGAGAACTGAACACTGAAGCTTTCTTT.

J is TRBJ2-7 and V is TRBV27; TRBD2 might be the D (5 bases). Germline assignment: CDR1 MNHEY and CDR2 SMNVEV (reference sequence). V dropped 1 base and J dropped 5 bases, with 12 bases sitting between them. The CDR3 runs to 14 residues. The CDR3 here is CASSLLGSLHEQYF. The CDR3, as DNA: TGTGCCAGCAGTTTATTAGGGAGTTTGCACGAGCAGTACTTC.

This clone was picked up a small number of times. This chain links TRBV5-5 with TRBJ1-2, with D possibly TRBD1 on 5 matching bases. V was shortened by 0 bases and J by 7 bases, with 13 bases between the two germline ends. The CDR3 consists of 14 residues. CDR1 is SGHKS, CDR2 YYEKEE, per germline (reference sequence). CDR3 sequence reads: CASSLAGIGVGYTF. The CDR3 DNA reads TGTGCCAGCAGCTTGGCGGGGATAGGGGTTGGCTACACCTTC.

The CDR3 DNA is TGTGCCAGCAGCTTAAAGGAACAGACGGGTGGGACGTGTCTTGGAGAGACCCAGTACTTC. Translation gives CASSLKEQTGGTCLGETQYF. The chain recombines TRBV7-4 with TRBJ2-5; possibly TRBD1 or TRBD2 for D (5 bases each). The CDR3 extends over 20 amino acids. V lost 2 bases and J 4 bases, leaving 29 bases between the germline ends. Per germline, CDR1 SGHVT and CDR2 SQSDAQ.

The chain recombines TRBV18 with TRBJ1-2; possible D gene TRBD1, 5 bases. The ends were cut back, 5 bases at V and 0 bases at J, with 13 bases in the middle. Germline V CDR1 and CDR2: KGHSH, LQKENI. The CDR3 is made up of 15 amino acids. CDR3: CASSADMNPNYGYTF. CDR3 in DNA: TGTGCCAGCTCAGCGGACATGAACCCTAACTATGGCTACACCTTC.